This TCR beta chain was recovered during a study of T cells in Graves' hyperthyroidism and ophthalmopathy. Overall study results and limits: Ophthalmopathy was separated from stable hyperthyroidism by a 13 V-J model. The blood repertoire included most of the expanded thyroid clonotypes above 0.001.

Calling Graves' hyperthyroidism stable meant ophthalmopathy did not progress within 18 months. Recently diagnosed hyperthyroidism of less than 2 months' duration affected patients aged 18 to 65. The CDR3 has 14 amino acids. Per the germline V gene, CDR1 is DFQATT and CDR2 is SNEGSKA (reference sequence). Between the trimmed V and J ends, which lost 5 bases and 5 bases, there was a span of 17 bases. Ten or more counts support this clonotype. What it binds is not known. TCR beta CDR3 sequences were amplified from RNA transcripts. In the first-round RT-PCR of the TCR CDR3, the HTBI primer set was used. TCRdb analysed the multiplex PCR reads with MiXCR anew, one entry per CDR3 protein. The sample includes about 200,000 distinct CDR3 sequences, about a sixth of them seen just once.

This receptor was identified in a woman aged 45-59 years with Graves' hyperthyroidism. Input material: blood. The genes are TRBV20-1 and TRBJ2-3; D is tentatively TRBD1 or TRBD2 (5 bases each). This CDR3 reads CSARPMGVQDTQYF. In DNA form, the CDR3 reads TGCAGTGCTCGCCCGATGGGGGTCCAAGATACGCAGTATTTT.